This T cell receptor beta chain was sequenced in a study of T cell responses to AZD1222 COVID-19 vaccine. Details on this clone: What it binds is not known.

Points from the study as a whole: Spike-specific TCR breadth and depth rose after two AZD1222 doses.

Clones were sequenced by immunoSEQ multiplex PCR, and TCRdb holds only the in-frame ones, with some missing. The sample records approximately 140,000 clones, roughly nine tenths being singletons. V lost 1 base and J 1 base, leaving 16 bases between the germline ends. The germline gives CDR1 KGHSH, CDR2 LQKENI. The CDR3 runs 17 residues. This clonotype was obtained from an adult who received the MenACWY meningococcal vaccine as a control. This rearrangement joins TRBV18 to TRBJ1-1; D is undetermined. The material was peripheral blood, obtained 28 days after the second dose of the MenACWY control vaccine. For the CDR3, the DNA is TGTGCCAGCTCACCACTTGTAAGCGGAACCTCGAACACTGAAGCTTTCTTT. Translated: CASSPLVSGTSNTEAFF.